This T cell receptor beta chain was captured by sequencing in a study of long-term antiretroviral therapy in people with HIV (dated by TCRdb to the early 2020s). With respect to the entire study: The earliest samples were collected roughly a decade before the 2015 WHO recommendation for immediate ART, at a time when ART was usually postponed until CD4 counts fell. This retrospective serial study examined whether starting ART and sustained HIV suppression were associated with changes in the composition and diversity of the TRB repertoire in peripheral blood. Of the approximately 32 participants with HIV, approximately ten were female. Test extractions of a monoclonal T-cell line alongside a few dozen polyclonal samples showed no cross-contamination during QIAcube processing. From 30 adults with confirmed HIV infection, the cohort provided approximately 190 cryopreserved PBMC samples, gathered serially across a mean of about six years (range 1-12). The paper's findings and limits, for the study overall: Inferences about post-ART repertoire changes are limited because no data were available on ART adherence, viral resistance or therapy changes. A significant increase in TRB diversity was found to be associated with ART initiation, although TRB diversity was observed to remain significantly below that of transplant donor controls even after long-term ART. Compared with controls, HIV repertoires had narrower CDR3 length ranges, and the network structure pointed to an antigen-experienced repertoire that shifted only slightly toward naive after ART. Because cell numbers in pre-ART samples were limited, unsorted PBMC were profiled instead of sorted CD4+ and CD8+ T cells. The samples were dated from about 2004 to 2018, and the ART regimens that were used may be less effective than current ART regimens. At every time point, the repertoire was dominated by expanded TRB clones first identified before ART initiation, although this dominance fluctuated and, in many PLHIV, declined after ART. Limited PBMC availability meant only the TCR beta chain was sequenced, without alpha chain pairing.

Between the V and J ends, shortened by 3 bases and 7 bases respectively, the junction contains 6 bases. CDR1 and CDR2 are read off the germline V gene (reference sequence) as GTSNPN and SVGIG. The CDR3 has 10 amino acids, counting the end cysteine and phenylalanine. The kept DNA is CDR3 alone, 30 bases in frame from the first base. As regards this clone: The target of this receptor is not known. The record has no base qualities; no much larger clone is one base away.

Participants were included only if at least one PBMC sample before ART initiation and at least two post-ART samples were available. Every participant with HIV received treatment in the United States of America. Before DNA extraction, cryopreserved samples of about 1-10 million PBMC were thawed and washed. At the time of the earliest PBMC sample, participants with HIV were aged between roughly 20 and 60 years. Per participant, PBMC samples came from 1-4 timepoints prior to ART initiation and 2-8 timepoints following ART initiation, for a median of 7 samples. For every participant, serial HIV viral load, CD4+ T-cell count, ART history and demographic data were obtained. Genomic DNA was extracted from unsorted PBMC with a Qiagen kit on a QIAcube, with processing performed in batches of 12 samples. The immunoSEQ hsTCRB v3.0 assay was used at survey level resolution for TRB variable region sequencing. A depth of 40,000-50,000 T-cell genomes per sample was targeted for TRB sequencing. TRB libraries were pooled and sequenced on an Illumina MiSeq using a v3 150-cycle kit. As for the authors' bioinformatics: Repertoire analysis was performed in R inside a reproducible Nextflow workflow that covered QC, data transformation and analysis. LymphoSeq2, an R package for exploring AIRR-Seq data, was used to implement the custom analyses. A few samples that produced fewer than 5000 total TRB sequences were removed, so 150 to 200 HIV repertoires were analyzed. Among the 180 to 200 HIV repertoires that were kept, approximately 61 were collected before ART initiation and roughly 130 were collected after ART initiation. Each repertoire was downsampled to 5000 TRB nucleotide sequences, and summary statistics were averaged across 100 downsampling iterations. Only TRB sequences with CDR3 regions of at least seven amino acids were retained for analysis. Two measures captured diversity: a Shannon entropy-derived clonality score and the Gini coefficient. In the repertoire networks, any two of the top 5000 CDR3 amino acid sequences were linked whenever the two sequences differed by an edit distance of one. For TRB CDR3 amino acid sequences, GLIPH2 was used to predict antigen specificity groups and MHC restriction. To flag known CMV, EBV, HIV or tissue antigen associations, CDR3 amino acid sequences were matched against VDJdb and McPAS-TCR. Pre-ART, post-ART and control groups were compared with Wilcoxon signed-rank tests and Holm-Bonferroni correction. In its TCRdb copy, this immuneACCESS table keeps in-frame sequences only and misses some clones. Where compared with another copy, unresolved V genes explain less than half of these, and the others have no known cause. That table furnishes V, J and clone size, whereas the DNA furnished D and trimming. Within this sample are tens of thousands of clones, with around 96% of them counted one time only. Together, the top ten hold around 3% of the sample.

The sample consisted of unsorted PBMCs, taken 3.7 years after starting antiretroviral therapy. The receptor comes from a woman aged 45-60 years with HIV. The rearrangement joined TRBV30 to TRBJ1-1, with the D gene too uncertain to name. The CDR3 sequence is CAWSQGEAFF. The sequenced DNA: TGTGCCTGGAGCCAAGGTGAAGCTTTCTTT. This CDR3, with the reference TRBV30 and TRBJ1-1 proteins standing in past its ends, gives the full variable domain SQTIHQWPATLVQPVGSPLSLECTVEGTSNPNLYWYRQAAGRGLQLLFYSVGIGQISSEVPQNLSASRPQDRQFILSSKKLLLSDSGFYLCAWSQGEAFFGQGTRLTVV.